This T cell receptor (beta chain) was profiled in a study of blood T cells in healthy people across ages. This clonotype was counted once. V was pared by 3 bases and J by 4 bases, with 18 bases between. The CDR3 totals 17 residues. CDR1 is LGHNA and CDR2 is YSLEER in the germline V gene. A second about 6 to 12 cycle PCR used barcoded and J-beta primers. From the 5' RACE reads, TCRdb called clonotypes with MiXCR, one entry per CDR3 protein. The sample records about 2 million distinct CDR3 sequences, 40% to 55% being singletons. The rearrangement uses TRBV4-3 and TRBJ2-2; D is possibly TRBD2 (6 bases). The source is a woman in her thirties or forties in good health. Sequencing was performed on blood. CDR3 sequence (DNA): TGCGCCAGCAGCCACCCAGCGGGCGTCGGTATCACCGGGGAGCTGTTTTTT. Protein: CASSHPAGVGITGELFF.